The clone carrying this T cell receptor beta chain was seen only a few times. The antigen remains unidentified. Once obtained from cultured CD4+ T cells, the DNA was sequenced using the Oncomine TCR Beta short-read assay. TCRdb re-called the PCR reads through MiXCR, storing one row per CDR3 protein. There are under 25,000 distinct CDR3 sequences in the sample; roughly 45% occur only once, and approximately 13% lies in the top ten. Treatment in this sample: approximately nine-day PBMC culture with coronavirus spike peptide pools or control peptides (ViraFEST assay). This specimen comes from a study of vaccination and CD4 T cells after COVID-19. Whole-study results and caveats: Relatively few convalescent patients and no early post-infection timepoints were analyzed.

The germline gives CDR1 SNHLY, CDR2 FYNNEI. V was pared by 4 bases and J by 7 bases, with 14 bases between. The CDR3 loop spans 14 amino acids. This TCR was sampled from a human donor who had recovered from COVID-19. Sequences were obtained from CD4+ T cells from blood, cultured in vitro. The V gene is TRBV2, the J gene TRBJ2-4; weak D call: TRBD1 (6 bases). DNA for the CDR3: TGTGCCAGCAGTGTATCAGGGGCCGGGAACATTCAGTACTTC. It encodes CASSVSGAGNIQYF.